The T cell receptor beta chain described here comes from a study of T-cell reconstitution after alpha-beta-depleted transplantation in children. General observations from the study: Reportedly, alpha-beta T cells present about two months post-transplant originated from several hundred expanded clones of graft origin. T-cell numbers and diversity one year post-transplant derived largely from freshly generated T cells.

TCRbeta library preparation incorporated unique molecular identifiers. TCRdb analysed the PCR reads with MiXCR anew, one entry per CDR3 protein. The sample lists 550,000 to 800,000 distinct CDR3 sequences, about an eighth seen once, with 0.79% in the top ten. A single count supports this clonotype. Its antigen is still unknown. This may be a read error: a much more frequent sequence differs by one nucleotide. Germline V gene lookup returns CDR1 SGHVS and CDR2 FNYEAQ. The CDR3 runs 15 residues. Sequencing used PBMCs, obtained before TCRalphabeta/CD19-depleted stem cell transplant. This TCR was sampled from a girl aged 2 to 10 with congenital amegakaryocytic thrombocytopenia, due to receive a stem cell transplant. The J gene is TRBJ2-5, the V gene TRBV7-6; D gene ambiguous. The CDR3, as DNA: TGTTCCAGCAGCTTAGATGGCAGAATGGGTGAGACCCAGTACTTC. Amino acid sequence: CSSSLDGRMGETQYF. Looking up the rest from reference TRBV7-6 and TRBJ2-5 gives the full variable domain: GAGVSQSPRYKVTKRGQDVALRCDPISGHVSLYWYRQALGQGPEFLTYFNYEAQQDKSGLPNDRFSAERPEGSISTLTIQRTEQRDSAMYRCSSSLDGRMGETQYFGPGTRLLVL.